The sequence of this T cell receptor beta chain was determined in a study of follicular helper T cells after annual influenza vaccination. Study-level points and caveats: ICOS+CD38+ cTfh clonality change tracked circulating plasmablast frequency change.

Noted time point: 2015-2016 season, pre-vaccination. Donors were community-dwelling with no influenza vaccine in the prior 6 months. Each time point used about 40 to 100 mL of blood. This CDR3 has 14 amino acids. Germline V lookup: CDR1 SGHVS, CDR2 FQNEAQ. Germline trimming cut 5 bases from V and 4 bases from J; bases unmatched to any gene: 7. Libraries were prepared by immunoSEQ multiplex PCR; TCRdb keeps only in-frame clonotypes and omits some of them. Counted here are 5,500 to 7,500 clones, 75% to 90% occurring once; the ten biggest clones make up around 0.77%. To note about this clone: The antigen remains unidentified.

Sequenced material: CXCR5- memory CD4+ T cells sorted from blood, taken on the day of influenza vaccination. The V and J genes are TRBV7-8 and TRBJ2-7, with TRBD1 matching over 8 bases. This sequence was found in an adult who received the influenza vaccine. CDR3 nucleotides: TGTGCCAGCAGCCAACGGACAGGGAGGTACGAGCAGTACTTC. Translated: CASSQRTGRYEQYF.